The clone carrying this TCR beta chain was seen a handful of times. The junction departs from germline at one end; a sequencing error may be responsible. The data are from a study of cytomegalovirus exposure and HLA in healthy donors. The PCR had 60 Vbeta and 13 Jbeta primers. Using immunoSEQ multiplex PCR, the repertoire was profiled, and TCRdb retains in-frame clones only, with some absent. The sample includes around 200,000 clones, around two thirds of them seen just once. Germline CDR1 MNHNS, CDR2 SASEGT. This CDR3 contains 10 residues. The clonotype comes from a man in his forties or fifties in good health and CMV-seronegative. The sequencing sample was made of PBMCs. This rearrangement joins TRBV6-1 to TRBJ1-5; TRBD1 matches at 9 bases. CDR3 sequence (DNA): TGTGCCAGCAGACCGGGACAGGGTTGTTTT. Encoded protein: CASRPGQGCF.